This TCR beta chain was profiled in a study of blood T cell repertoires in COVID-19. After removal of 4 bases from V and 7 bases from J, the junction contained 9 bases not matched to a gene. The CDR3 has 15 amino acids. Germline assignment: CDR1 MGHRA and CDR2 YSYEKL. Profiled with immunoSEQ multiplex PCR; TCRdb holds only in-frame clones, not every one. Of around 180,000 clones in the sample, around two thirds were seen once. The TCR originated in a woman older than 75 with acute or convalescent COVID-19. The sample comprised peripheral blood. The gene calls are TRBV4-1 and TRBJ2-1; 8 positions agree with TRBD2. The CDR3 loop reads CASSPAGGAKNEQFF. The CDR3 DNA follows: TGCGCCAGCAGCCCCGCGGGGGGAGCAAAGAATGAGCAGTTCTTC.